This TCR beta chain was captured in a study of cytomegalovirus exposure and HLA in healthy donors. V was trimmed by 8 bases and J by 0 bases, leaving 11 bases between them. In germline, CDR1 is MNHEY, CDR2 SVGAGI. The CDR3 is 14 residues long. The PCR ran on 60 Vbeta and 13 Jbeta primers. Sequencing used immunoSEQ multiplex PCR; TCRdb keeps in-frame clones, though not all of them. Of 90,000 to 95,000 clones in the sample, 70% to 90% were seen once. Sequences were obtained from PBMCs. The chain employs TRBV6-5 and TRBJ1-5; D uncertain. The receptor was isolated from a man aged 18 to 30 in good health and CMV-seronegative. The CDR3 bases are TGTGCCAGCCGTCCCGTCTATAGCAATCAGCCCCAGCATTTT. It is translated as CASRPVYSNQPQHF.